The 21 T cell receptor beta chains reported below all come from one sample, sequenced in a study of CD8+ T cells in alopecia areata. TCR sequencing used cDNA made by reverse transcription of extracted RNA. Generated by immunoSEQ multiplex PCR, the TCRdb table keeps only in-frame clones and is missing some. The sample records approximately 150,000 clones, around 54% being singletons. The specimen sequenced was CD4+ T cells sorted from blood. These receptors all come from a human donor in good health.

A few counts support this clone. The chain carries TRBV2 and TRBJ2-5, with TRBD1 identical over 10 bases. The length of the CDR3 is 14 residues. Per germline, CDR1 SNHLY and CDR2 FYNNEI. After removal of 6 bases from V and 4 bases from J, the junction contained 5 bases not matched to a gene. CDR3 protein: CASSRQGARETQYF. The CDR3 DNA sequence: TGTGCCAGCAGCCGACAGGGGGCAAGAGAGACCCAGTACTTC.

This chain uses TRBV29-1 with TRBJ2-7; D is perhaps TRBD1 (6 bases). The CDR3 covers 12 residues. Between the trimmed V and J ends, which lost 4 bases and 3 bases, there was a span of 10 bases. Germline-derived CDR1 and CDR2 are SQVTM and ANQGSEA. The CDR3 spells CSVGGRGYEQYF. DNA of the CDR3: TGCAGCGTTGGGGGCAGGGGCTACGAGCAGTACTTC.

The chain has TRBV6-5 and TRBJ2-5; the D gene is possibly TRBD2 (6 bases). The CDR3 covers 16 residues. Trimming removed 2 bases from V and 0 bases from J, with 13 bases in between. Germline values: CDR1 MNHEY, CDR2 SVGAGI. The CDR3 nucleotides read TGTGCCAGCAGTTACACCGCGGCGGGGTACCAAGAGACCCAGTACTTC. As protein: CASSYTAAGYQETQYF.

This clone was counted only a few times. This chain uses TRBV14 with TRBJ2-5, with D possibly matching TRBD1 (5 bases). There are 14 residues in the CDR3. V lost 4 bases and J lost 5, with 14 bases in between. Germline values: CDR1 SGHDN, CDR2 FVKESK. The CDR3 loop is CASSPIWGRETQYF. CDR3 nucleotide sequence: TGTGCCAGCAGCCCCATCTGGGGCCGGGAGACCCAGTACTTC.

The chain links TRBV2 to TRBJ2-2; D is unclear. The CDR3 length is 12 residues. Deletions cut 4 bases from V and 6 bases from J, with 6 bases between. In germline, CDR1 is SNHLY, CDR2 FYNNEI. CDR3 coding DNA: TGTGCCAGCAGTGCATGGGCCGGGGAGCTGTTTTTT. Its translation: CASSAWAGELFF.

The J gene is TRBJ2-5, the V gene TRBV14; D gene ambiguous. CDR3 length equals 11 residues. The V end lost 0 bases, the J end lost 7 bases, and 3 bases lay between the germline ends. Looked up from germline, CDR1 is SGHDN and CDR2 is FVKESK. CDR3 loop: CASSQDVTQYF. The CDR3 DNA reads TGTGCCAGCAGCCAAGATGTGACCCAGTACTTC.

This clone was observed a handful of times. The chain carries TRBV2 and TRBJ1-5, with 7 bases matching TRBD1. J lost 0 bases, V lost 6 bases, and 2 bases had no gene match. The CDR3 totals 14 residues. The V gene's germline CDR1 is SNHLY and CDR2 FYNNEI. The CDR3 region is CASRRQGSNQPQHF. The CDR3 nucleotides read TGTGCCAGCAGGAGACAGGGTAGCAATCAGCCCCAGCATTTT.

This clone occurred a few times. V gene TRBV28 combines with J gene TRBJ2-2; D is perhaps TRBD1 (6 bases). Trimming shortened V by 5 bases and J by 2 bases, and 15 bases separated the two germline ends. The CDR3 sequence is 16 residues long. Germline V gene sequence: CDR1 MDHEN, CDR2 SYDVKM. CDR3: CASSRQTGVNTGELFF. CDR3 DNA: TGTGCCAGCAGTAGGCAGACAGGTGTAAACACCGGGGAGCTGTTTTTT.

This clone was found a few times. V and J are TRBV7-9 and TRBJ2-7, with 7 bases aligning to TRBD1. V lost 8 bases, J lost 1 base, and 5 bases stayed unmatched. Germline CDR1 is SEHNR and CDR2 is FQNEAQ (reference sequence). The CDR3 spans 13 residues. DNA of the CDR3: TGTGCCAGCGGGACAGTCGGTTCCTACGAGCAGTACTTC. Translation: CASGTVGSYEQYF.

The rearrangement uses TRBV2 and TRBJ2-1, with 14 bases identical to TRBD2. The junction had 3 bases not matched to a gene; V was cut back by 8 bases and J by 6 bases. The germline V gene encodes CDR1 SNHLY and CDR2 FYNNEI. The CDR3 is made up of 14 amino acids. Here the CDR3 DNA reads TGTGCCAGCCGACTAGCGGGAGGGGGCAATGAGCAGTTCTTC. This translates into CASRLAGGGNEQFF.

This clone was seen more than once but under ten times. The chain is built from TRBV7-8 and TRBJ2-3; tentative D call: TRBD2 (5 bases). The germline gives CDR1 SGHVS, CDR2 FQNEAQ. The length of the CDR3 is 13 residues. V dropped 2 bases and J dropped 6 bases, with 9 bases sitting between them. In nucleotides, the CDR3 is TGTGCCAGCAGCTTATGGGAGTACGATACGCAGTATTTT. Translation gives CASSLWEYDTQYF.

This clone showed up just a few times. The chain is built from TRBV19 and TRBJ2-1, with 9 positions matching TRBD1. This CDR3 comprises 15 residues. Per the germline V gene, CDR1 is LNHDA and CDR2 is SQIVND (reference sequence). V gave up 3 bases and J gave up 4 bases; unmatched junction bases: 4. CDR3 protein: CASSMGQGYYNEQFF. CDR3 in DNA: TGTGCCAGTAGTATGGGACAGGGATATTACAATGAGCAGTTCTTC.

This clone appeared once. The chain carries TRBV15 and TRBJ1-2; a possible D gene is TRBD1 (5 bases). The V end was cut by 0 bases, the J end by 8 bases, with 16 bases between. The germline V gene has CDR1 LNHNV and CDR2 YYDKDF (reference sequence). The CDR3 has 15 residues. CDR3 residues: CATSRDLQGVGGYTF. In DNA, the CDR3 is TGTGCCACCAGCAGAGATCTCCAAGGGGTGGGCGGCTACACCTTC. Drawing the rest from reference TRBV15 and TRBJ1-2, the complete variable domain is DAMVIQNPRYQVTQFGKPVTLSCSQTLNHNVMYWYQQKSSQAPKLLFHYYDKDFNNEADTPDNFQSRRPNTSFCFLDIRSPGLGDTAMYLCATSRDLQGVGGYTFGSGTRLTVV.

The chain is built from TRBV30 and TRBJ1-2; 7 bases agree with TRBD1. The junction had 11 bases not matched to a gene; V was cut back by 3 bases and J by 7 bases. In germline, CDR1 is GTSNPN, CDR2 SVGIG (reference sequence). This CDR3 is built from 14 residues. The CDR3 here is CAWSPTGRTGGYTF. The CDR3 coding sequence is TGTGCCTGGAGCCCGACAGGGAGAACGGGTGGCTACACCTTC.

This clone occurred a few times. The rearrangement uses TRBV7-9 and TRBJ2-6, with 8 bases identical to TRBD1. The ends lost 4 bases at V and 2 bases at J; junction bases unmatched: 1. Germline V lookup: CDR1 SEHNR, CDR2 FQNEAQ (reference sequence). The CDR3 loop spans 15 amino acids. The CDR3 DNA reads as TGTGCCAGCAGCTGGACAGGGCCTGGGGCCAACGTCCTGACTTTC. Translation gives CASSWTGPGANVLTF.

This chain joins TRBV25-1 and TRBJ1-2; 7 nucleotides match TRBD1. Losses at the gene ends were 7 bases for V and 6 bases for J; bases not matched to a gene: 5. The CDR3 has 12 amino acids. The V gene's germline CDR1 is MGHDK and CDR2 SYGVNS. CDR3 in amino acids: CASNTGVNGYTF. CDR3 nucleotides: TGTGCCAGCAACACAGGGGTGAATGGCTACACCTTC.

The rearrangement uses TRBV30 and TRBJ1-5; D is unresolved. Trimming cost V 2 bases and J 6 bases, with 11 bases left between them. The CDR3 is made up of 13 amino acids. The germline V gene has CDR1 GTSNPN and CDR2 SVGIG (reference sequence). CDR3 in DNA: TGTGCCTGGAGTATAAAGGGTCGTCAGCCCCAGCATTTT. Protein product: CAWSIKGRQPQHF.

The chain combines TRBV2 with TRBJ2-4, with D uncertain. Trimming took 7 bases from V and 1 from J, leaving 8 bases between them. CDR1 and CDR2 (germline): SNHLY, FYNNEI. This CDR3 contains 13 residues. The CDR3 sequence is CASMIRAKNIQYF. The CDR3 DNA is TGTGCCAGCATGATTAGGGCCAAAAACATTCAGTACTTC.

V and J are TRBV29-1 and TRBJ2-3, with 10 bases identical to TRBD1. From germline, CDR1 is SQVTM and CDR2 ANQGSEA. The CDR3 totals 13 residues. The ends lost 6 bases at V and 2 bases at J; junction bases unmatched: 2. In DNA, the CDR3 is TGCAGCGTAGGGACAGGGGTCACAGATACGCAGTATTTT. Its protein is CSVGTGVTDTQYF.

The gene calls are TRBV18 and TRBJ2-7; the match to TRBD1 covers 8 bases. Germline assignment: CDR1 KGHSH and CDR2 LQKENI. V lost 3 bases and J lost 5; bases outside the gene matches: 12. CDR3 length: 16 amino acids. The CDR3, as DNA: TGTGCCAGCTCACCTTTCAGTCCAGGACAGGGCAACGAGCAGTACTTC. Translation: CASSPFSPGQGNEQYF.

The table lists this clone with a few counts. V is TRBV30 and J is TRBJ2-1; 12 bases map to TRBD2. There are 15 residues in the CDR3. The germline CDR1 and CDR2 sequences are GTSNPN and SVGIG (reference sequence). J lost 1 base, V lost 3 bases, and 1 base had no gene match. The CDR3 nucleotides read TGTGCCTGGAGGACTAGCGGGAGTTCCTACAATGAGCAGTTCTTC. Encoded protein: CAWRTSGSSYNEQFF.